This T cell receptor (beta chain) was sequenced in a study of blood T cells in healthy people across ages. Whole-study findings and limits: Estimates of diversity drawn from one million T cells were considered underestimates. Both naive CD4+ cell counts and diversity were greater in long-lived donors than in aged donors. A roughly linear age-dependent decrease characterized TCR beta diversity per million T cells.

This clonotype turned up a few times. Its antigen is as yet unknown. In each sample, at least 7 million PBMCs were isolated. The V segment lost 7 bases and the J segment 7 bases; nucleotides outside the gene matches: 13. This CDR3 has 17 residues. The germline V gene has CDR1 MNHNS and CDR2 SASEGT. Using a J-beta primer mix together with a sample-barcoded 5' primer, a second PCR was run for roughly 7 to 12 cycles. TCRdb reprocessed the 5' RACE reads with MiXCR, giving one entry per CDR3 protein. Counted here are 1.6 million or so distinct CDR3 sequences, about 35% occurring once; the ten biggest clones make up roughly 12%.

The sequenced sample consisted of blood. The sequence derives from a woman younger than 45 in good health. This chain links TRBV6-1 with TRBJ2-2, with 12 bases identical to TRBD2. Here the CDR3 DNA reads TGTGCCAGCATGGGTCTAGCGGGGGGGCAGCGCGACGGGGAGCTGTTTTTT. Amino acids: CASMGLAGGQRDGELFF.